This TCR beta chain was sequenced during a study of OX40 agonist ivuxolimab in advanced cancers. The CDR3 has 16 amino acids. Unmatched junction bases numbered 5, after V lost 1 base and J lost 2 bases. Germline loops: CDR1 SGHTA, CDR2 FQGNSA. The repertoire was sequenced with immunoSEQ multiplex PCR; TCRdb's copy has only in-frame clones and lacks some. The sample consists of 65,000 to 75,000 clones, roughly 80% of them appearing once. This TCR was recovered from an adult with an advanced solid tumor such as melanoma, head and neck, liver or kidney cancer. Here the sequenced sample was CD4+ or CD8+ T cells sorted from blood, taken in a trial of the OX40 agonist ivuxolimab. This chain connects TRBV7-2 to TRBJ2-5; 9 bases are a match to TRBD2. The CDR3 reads CASSLGLAGLQETQYF. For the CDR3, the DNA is TGTGCCAGCAGCTTAGGGCTAGCGGGGCTTCAAGAGACCCAGTACTTC.